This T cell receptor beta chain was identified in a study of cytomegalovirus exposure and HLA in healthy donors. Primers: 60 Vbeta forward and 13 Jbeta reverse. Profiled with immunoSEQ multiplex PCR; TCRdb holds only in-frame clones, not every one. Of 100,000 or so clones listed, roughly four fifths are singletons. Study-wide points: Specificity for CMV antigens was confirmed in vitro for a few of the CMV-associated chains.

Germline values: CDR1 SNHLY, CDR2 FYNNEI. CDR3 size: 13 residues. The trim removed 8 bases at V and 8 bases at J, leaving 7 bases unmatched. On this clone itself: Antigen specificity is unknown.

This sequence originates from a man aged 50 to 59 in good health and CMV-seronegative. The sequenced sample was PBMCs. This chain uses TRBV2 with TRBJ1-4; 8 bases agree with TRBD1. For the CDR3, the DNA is TGTGCCAGCGCTCAGGGGGCGCGGGAAAAACTGTTTTTT. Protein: CASAQGAREKLFF.